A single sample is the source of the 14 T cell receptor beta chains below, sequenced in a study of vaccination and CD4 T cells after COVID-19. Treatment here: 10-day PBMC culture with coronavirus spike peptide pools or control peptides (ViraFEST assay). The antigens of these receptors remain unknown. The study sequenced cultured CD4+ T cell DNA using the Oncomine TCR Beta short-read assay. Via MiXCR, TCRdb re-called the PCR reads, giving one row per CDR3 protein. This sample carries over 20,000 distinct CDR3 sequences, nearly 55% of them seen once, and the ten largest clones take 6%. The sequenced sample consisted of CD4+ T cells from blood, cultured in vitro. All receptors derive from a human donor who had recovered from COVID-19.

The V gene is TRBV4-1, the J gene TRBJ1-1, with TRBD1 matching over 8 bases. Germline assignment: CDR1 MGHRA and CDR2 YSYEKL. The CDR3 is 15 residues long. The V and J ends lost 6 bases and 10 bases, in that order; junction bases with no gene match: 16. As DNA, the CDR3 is TGCGCCAGCAGTAGTTTTCTGACAGGGGACGTAGGAGCTTTCTTT. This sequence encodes CASSSFLTGDVGAFF.

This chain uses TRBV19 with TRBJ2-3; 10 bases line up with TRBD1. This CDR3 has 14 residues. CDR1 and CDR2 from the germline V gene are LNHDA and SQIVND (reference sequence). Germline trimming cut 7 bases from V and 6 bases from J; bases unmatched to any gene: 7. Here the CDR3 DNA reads TGTGCCAGTACCCAGACAGGGGGCGGGGATACGCAGTATTTT. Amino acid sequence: CASTQTGGGDTQYF.

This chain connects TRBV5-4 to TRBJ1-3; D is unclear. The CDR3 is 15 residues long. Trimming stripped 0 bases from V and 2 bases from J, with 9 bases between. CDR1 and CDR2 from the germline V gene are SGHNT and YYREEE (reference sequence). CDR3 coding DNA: TGTGCCAGCAGCTTGGGAGGTGCCGCTGGAAACACCATATATTTT. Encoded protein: CASSLGGAAGNTIYF.

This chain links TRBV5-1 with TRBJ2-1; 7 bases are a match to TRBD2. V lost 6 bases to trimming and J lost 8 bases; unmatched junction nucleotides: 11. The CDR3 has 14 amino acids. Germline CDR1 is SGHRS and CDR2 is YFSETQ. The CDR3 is CASNGGSGWDEQFF. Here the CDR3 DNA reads TGCGCCAGCAACGGCGGGAGTGGTTGGGATGAGCAGTTCTTC.

CDR3 sequence reads: CSVPGDTEAFF. In DNA form, the CDR3 reads TGCAGTGTGCCGGGGGACACTGAAGCTTTCTTT. The chain is built from TRBV20-1 and TRBJ1-1; D possibly corresponds to TRBD1 (5 bases). CDR1 and CDR2 from the germline V gene are DFQATT and SNEGSKA (reference sequence). The CDR3 has 11 residues. Trimming pared 7 bases from V and 3 bases from J, leaving 9 bases between.

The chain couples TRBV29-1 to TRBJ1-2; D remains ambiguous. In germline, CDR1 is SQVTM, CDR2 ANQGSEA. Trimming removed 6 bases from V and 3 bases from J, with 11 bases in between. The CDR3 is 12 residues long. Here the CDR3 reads CSVGRVDYGYTF. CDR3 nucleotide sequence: TGCAGCGTCGGGAGGGTAGACTATGGCTACACCTTC. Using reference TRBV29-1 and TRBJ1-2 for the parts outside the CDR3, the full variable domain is SAVISQKPSRDICQRGTSLTIQCQVDSQVTMMFWYRQQPGQSLTLIATANQGSEATYESGFVIDKFPISRPNLTFSTLTVSNMSPEDSSIYLCSVGRVDYGYTFGSGTRLTVV.

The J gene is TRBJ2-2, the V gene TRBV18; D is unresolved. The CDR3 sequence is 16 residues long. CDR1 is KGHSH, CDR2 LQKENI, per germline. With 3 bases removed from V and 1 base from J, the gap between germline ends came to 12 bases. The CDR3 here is CASSPPNVGNTGELFF. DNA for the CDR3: TGTGCCAGCTCACCGCCAAATGTAGGGAACACCGGGGAGCTGTTTTTT.

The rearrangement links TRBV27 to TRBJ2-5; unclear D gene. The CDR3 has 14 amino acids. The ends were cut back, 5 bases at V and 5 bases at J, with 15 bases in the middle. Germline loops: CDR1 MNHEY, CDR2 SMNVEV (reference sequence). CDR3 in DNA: TGTGCCAGCAGTCCGCATGGGCGGCGCGAGACCCAGTACTTC. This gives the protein CASSPHGRRETQYF.

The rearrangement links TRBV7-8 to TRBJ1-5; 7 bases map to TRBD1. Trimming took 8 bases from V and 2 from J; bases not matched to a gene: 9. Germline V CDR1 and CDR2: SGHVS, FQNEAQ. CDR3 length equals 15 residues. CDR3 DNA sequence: TGTGCCAGCGAAAAGGGGGCATCGGGCAATCAGCCCCAGCATTTT. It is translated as CASEKGASGNQPQHF.

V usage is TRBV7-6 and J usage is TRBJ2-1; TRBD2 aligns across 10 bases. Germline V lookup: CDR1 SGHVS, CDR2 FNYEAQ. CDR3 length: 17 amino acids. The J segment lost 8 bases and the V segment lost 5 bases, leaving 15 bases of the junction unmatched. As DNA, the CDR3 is TGTGCCAGCAGCCCCCTAGCGGGAGTGTCCTTCAATGATGAGCAGTTCTTC. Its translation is CASSPLAGVSFNDEQFF. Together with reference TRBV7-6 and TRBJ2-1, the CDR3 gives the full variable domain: GAGVSQSPRYKVTKRGQDVALRCDPISGHVSLYWYRQALGQGPEFLTYFNYEAQQDKSGLPNDRFSAERPEGSISTLTIQRTEQRDSAMYRCASSPLAGVSFNDEQFFGPGTRLTVL.

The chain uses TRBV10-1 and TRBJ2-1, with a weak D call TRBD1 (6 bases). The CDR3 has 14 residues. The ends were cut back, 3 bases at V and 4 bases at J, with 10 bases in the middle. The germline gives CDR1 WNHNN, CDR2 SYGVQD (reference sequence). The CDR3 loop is CASSEGGSYNEQFF. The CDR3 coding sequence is TGCGCCAGCAGTGAAGGGGGATCATACAATGAGCAGTTCTTC.

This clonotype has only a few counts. This CDR3 reads CASKPSGRGTGELFF. CDR3 coding DNA: TGTGCCAGCAAACCTAGCGGGAGAGGTACCGGGGAGCTGTTTTTT. The chain employs TRBV2 and TRBJ2-2; 10 bases map to TRBD2. The V and J ends lost 7 bases and 5 bases, in that order; junction bases with no gene match: 7. The CDR3 has 15 residues. Germline V gives CDR1 SNHLY, CDR2 FYNNEI.

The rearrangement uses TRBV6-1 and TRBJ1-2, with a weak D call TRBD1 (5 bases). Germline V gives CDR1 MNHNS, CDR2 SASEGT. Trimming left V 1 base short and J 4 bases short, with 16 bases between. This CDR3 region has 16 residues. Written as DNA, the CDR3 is TGTGCCAGCAGTGAAGGAGCGGGGGGTGTGATCTATGGCTACACCTTC. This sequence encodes CASSEGAGGVIYGYTF.

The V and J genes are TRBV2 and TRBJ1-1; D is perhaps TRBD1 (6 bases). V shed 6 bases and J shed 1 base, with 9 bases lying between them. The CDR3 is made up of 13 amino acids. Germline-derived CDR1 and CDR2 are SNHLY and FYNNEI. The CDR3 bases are TGTGCCAGCAGCAAACAGGGGAACACTGAAGCTTTCTTT. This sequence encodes CASSKQGNTEAFF.